The present entry profiles one T cell receptor delta chain with its context. This likely came from a read error, as a far larger clone is one base away. Germline CDR1 and CDR2: TSWWSYY and QGS. This CDR3 is 25 amino acids long. Trimming took 1 base from V and 0 from J, leaving 39 bases between them. This entry belongs to a study of gamma-delta T cells after stem cell transplantation. TCRdb redid clone calling on the RT-PCR reads using CATT. The sample has over 1,500 delta-chain clones, 4% to 5% seen once. The V call is TRDV1, the J call TRDJ1, with D tentatively TRDD2 (6 bases). Sequences were obtained from gamma-delta T cells. This TCR was sampled from a human donor. It is not recorded whose cells these are; they may come from a transplant donor. Here the CDR3 reads CALGEPRRTRPPYTPSRGDTDKLIF. The CDR3 DNA reads as TGTGCTCTTGGGGAACCGCGACGAACAAGGCCTCCCTACACGCCTTCCAGGGGAGACACCGATAAACTCATCTTT.